Following are 7 T cell receptor beta chains from one sample sequenced in a study of beta chain features in type 1 diabetes. Study conclusions and caveats: TCRB CDR3 length was moderately but significantly reduced in all four CD4+ subsets of Type 1 diabetes patients.

Every isolated RNA sample was fully reverse transcribed, so sequencing captured expressed TCRB transcripts. Clones were read by immunoSEQ multiplex PCR, and TCRdb kept only the in-frame ones, dropping some. In the table there are a few hundred thousand clones, approximately 11% of which are singletons. These receptors have no identified antigens. The sample comprised naive CD4+ T cells from blood. These TCRs come from a man aged 25-45 years with type 1 diabetes.

The rearrangement joins TRBV7-9 to TRBJ1-1; D not resolved. Per the germline V gene, CDR1 is SEHNR and CDR2 is FQNEAQ (reference sequence). This CDR3 spans 12 amino acids. Trimming shortened V by 6 bases and J by 3 bases, and 8 bases separated the two germline ends. The CDR3 nucleotides are TGTGCCAGCAGAGCCCAGGACACTGAAGCTTTCTTT. Protein product: CASRAQDTEAFF.

This clone was seen more than once but under ten times. The V call is TRBV19, the J call TRBJ1-5; 10 bases fit TRBD1. The V gene's germline CDR1 is LNHDA and CDR2 SQIVND (reference sequence). V lost 7 bases and J lost 7; bases outside the gene matches: 7. The CDR3 length is 14 residues. The CDR3 loop reads CASTLLDRGQPQHF. The CDR3 DNA is TGTGCCAGTACCCTTCTGGACAGGGGGCAGCCCCAGCATTTT.

This clone was observed a handful of times. The V call is TRBV29-1, the J call TRBJ2-1; 9 bases are shared with TRBD2. This CDR3 is built from 14 residues. V gave up 6 bases and J gave up 5 bases; unmatched junction bases: 8. Germline lookup yields CDR1 SQVTM and CDR2 ANQGSEA. The CDR3 DNA sequence: TGCAGCGTCGTTAGCGGGGGCCCGAACAATGAGCAGTTCTTC. Its translation is CSVVSGGPNNEQFF.

V and J are TRBV18 and TRBJ2-7; D is uncertain. The CDR3 is 13 amino acids. Germline V gene lookup returns CDR1 KGHSH and CDR2 LQKENI. Between the trimmed V and J ends, which lost 3 bases and 4 bases, there was a span of 10 bases. CDR3 nucleotides: TGTGCCAGCTCACCGAGATTCGTGTACGAGCAGTACTTC. Its protein product is CASSPRFVYEQYF.

In its sample, this clone was seen a few times. The genes are TRBV30 and TRBJ2-1; possibly TRBD2 for D (6 bases). This CDR3 contains 13 residues. The germline V and J ends were trimmed by 2 bases and 5 bases, with 10 bases remaining between them. The germline V gene encodes CDR1 GTSNPN and CDR2 SVGIG (reference sequence). CDR3 amino acids: CAWSYGTDNEQFF. Here the CDR3 DNA reads TGTGCCTGGAGTTACGGGACTGACAATGAGCAGTTCTTC.

The rearrangement joins TRBV16 to TRBJ2-7, with D perhaps matching TRBD2 (5 bases). CDR1 and CDR2 from the germline V gene are KGHSY and FQNENV. The CDR3 has 14 amino acids. Trimming stripped 0 bases from V and 3 bases from J, with 9 bases between. CDR3 bases: TGTGCCAGCAGCCAATCATATCGGGACTACGAGCAGTACTTC. Protein: CASSQSYRDYEQYF.

This chain joins TRBV5-4 and TRBJ2-3; 9 bases line up with TRBD2. Germline V CDR1 and CDR2: SGHNT, YYREEE (reference sequence). CDR3 length equals 16 residues. Unmatched junction bases numbered 8, after V lost 1 base and J lost 5 bases. CDR3 region: CASSLNLAGPEDTQYF. Here the CDR3 DNA reads TGTGCCAGCAGCTTGAATCTAGCGGGGCCAGAAGATACGCAGTATTTT.